This T cell receptor (beta chain) was recovered during a study of T cell responses to AZD1222 COVID-19 vaccine. The study, taken as a whole, reports: Baseline antibody screening turned up just 6 or 7 seropositive AZD1222 recipients. Epitopes outside B.1.351 and B.1.1.7 mutated regions reportedly drew nearly half of spike TCRs. There were vaccine-associated CD4 TCRs across spike, dominant at 160-218 and 743-854.

Trimming removed 1 base from V and 1 base from J; junction bases left unmatched: 5. Looked up from germline, CDR1 is SNHLY and CDR2 is FYNNEI. The CDR3 has 17 amino acids. With respect to this clone: The target antigen is unknown.

Produced via immunoSEQ multiplex PCR; TCRdb's table is partial and in-frame only. The sample lists over 75,000 clones; over 75% were seen once. Second doses that came at about 4 or about 12 weeks were put together. The chain employs TRBV2 and TRBJ2-3, with 10 bases lining up with TRBD2. Sequencing used peripheral blood, obtained 28 days after the second AZD1222 dose. The receptor was derived from an adult who received the AZD1222 COVID-19 vaccine. The CDR3 DNA follows: TGTGCCAGCAGTGAAGGAGCGGGAGGGCCTGGCACAGATACGCAGTATTTT. Translation gives CASSEGAGGPGTDTQYF. The full variable domain, in which reference TRBV2 and TRBJ2-3 provide the parts outside the CDR3, is EPEVTQTPSHQVTQMGQEVILRCVPISNHLYFYWYRQILGQKVEFLVSFYNNEISEKSEIFDDQFSVERPDGSNFTLKIRSTKLEDSAMYFCASSEGAGGPGTDTQYFGPGTRLTVL.